The 22 T cell receptor beta chains below come from one sample, sequenced in a study of blood T cell repertoires in COVID-19. Sequencing used immunoSEQ multiplex PCR; TCRdb keeps in-frame clones, though not all of them. The sample carries approximately 530,000 clones, less than 90% recorded once. The sequencing input was peripheral blood. All receptors derive from a woman between 45 and 60 years old with COVID-19, enrolled during active disease.

The V gene is TRBV7-9, the J gene TRBJ2-1; tentatively, D is TRBD2 (5 bases). CDR3 length equals 14 residues. Germline CDR1 reads SEHNR; CDR2 reads FQNEAQ (reference sequence). Trimming left V 8 bases short and J 8 bases short, with 19 bases between. The CDR3 protein is CASSLAGLAHEQFF. The DNA of the CDR3 is TGTGCCAGCTCCCTAGCAGGATTAGCCCATGAGCAGTTCTTC.

V usage is TRBV4-2 and J usage is TRBJ2-7; maybe TRBD1 (6 bases). V lost 4 bases, J lost 3 bases, and 16 bases lay in between. CDR3 length equals 15 residues. Germline V gene lookup returns CDR1 LGHNA and CDR2 YNFKEQ. The CDR3 DNA is TGTGCCAGCAGCCTCGGGACACCTTTGCTCTACGAGCAGTACTTC. Its translation: CASSLGTPLLYEQYF.

The chain uses TRBV11-2 and TRBJ1-5; 8 bases fit TRBD1. With 5 bases clipped from V and 4 bases from J, the junction kept 7 bases outside the gene matches. The CDR3 totals 15 residues. Germline values: CDR1 SGHAT, CDR2 FQNNGV. CDR3 protein: CASSQEGQENQPQHF. The DNA of the CDR3 is TGTGCCAGCAGCCAGGAGGGACAGGAGAATCAGCCCCAGCATTTT.

This chain connects TRBV19 to TRBJ1-4, with 9 bases aligning to TRBD1. After removal of 6 bases from V and 6 bases from J, the junction contained 11 bases not matched to a gene. Germline V CDR1 and CDR2: LNHDA, SQIVND (reference sequence). CDR3 size: 16 residues. This CDR3 reads CASSHRGTGQDEKLFF. The CDR3 DNA is TGTGCCAGTAGCCACCGCGGGACAGGGCAGGATGAAAAACTGTTTTTT.

The chain is built from TRBV27 and TRBJ2-3, with D perhaps matching TRBD1 (6 bases). This CDR3 contains 14 residues. Trimming pared 9 bases from V and 2 bases from J, leaving 15 bases between. Germline V gene lookup returns CDR1 MNHEY and CDR2 SMNVEV (reference sequence). The chain's CDR3 is CASTNGQNTDTQYF. The CDR3 DNA reads as TGTGCCAGTACCAACGGACAGAACACAGATACGCAGTATTTT.

V gene TRBV2 combines with J gene TRBJ2-1; TRBD2 agrees at 10 bases. Germline assignment: CDR1 SNHLY and CDR2 FYNNEI. Trimming took 5 bases from V and 1 from J; bases not matched to a gene: 2. This CDR3 is built from 15 residues. CDR3 protein: CASSYSGGSYNEQFF. The CDR3 DNA reads as TGTGCCAGCAGTTATAGCGGGGGGTCCTACAATGAGCAGTTCTTC.

The chain has TRBV11-2 and TRBJ2-7; D possibly corresponds to TRBD2 (7 bases). This CDR3 spans 16 amino acids. Trimming cost V 5 bases and J 4 bases, with 21 bases left between them. CDR1 is SGHAT, CDR2 FQNNGV, per germline. CDR3 nucleotides: TGTGCCAGCAGCCTGGAGGGTTGGGGGGGGCAGTACGAGCAGTACTTC. Translation gives CASSLEGWGGQYEQYF.

J is TRBJ1-2 and V is TRBV24-1; perhaps TRBD1 as D (6 bases). V was shortened by 3 bases and J by 6 bases, with 19 bases between the two germline ends. The CDR3 contains 16 residues. Germline V gives CDR1 KGHDR, CDR2 SFDVKD. The CDR3 DNA reads TGTGCCACCAGTGATCCCGCCCGGGGGGCGAAGAATGGCTACACCTTC. Its translation is CATSDPARGAKNGYTF.

The rearrangement uses TRBV28 and TRBJ2-7; the match to TRBD1 covers 9 bases. Germline-derived CDR1 and CDR2 are MDHEN and SYDVKM. V was pared by 4 bases and J by 6 bases, with 10 bases of the junction left unmatched. The CDR3 has 15 residues. The CDR3 DNA reads TGTGCCAGCAGTTCCATCGACCCGACAGGGGGCGAGCAGTACTTC. Encoded protein: CASSSIDPTGGEQYF.

The J gene is TRBJ1-1, the V gene TRBV6-5, with 7 bases identical to TRBD1. Looked up from germline, CDR1 is MNHEY and CDR2 is SVGAGI. The V segment lost 7 bases and the J segment 11 bases; nucleotides outside the gene matches: 7. This CDR3 spans 11 amino acids. CDR3 amino acids: CASKPGTDAFF. The CDR3 nucleotides are TGTGCCAGCAAGCCCGGGACAGACGCTTTCTTT.

The chain uses TRBV5-6 and TRBJ2-3; 7 bases line up with TRBD2. Germline CDR1 and CDR2: SGHDT and YYEEEE. The J segment lost 6 bases and the V segment lost 2 bases, leaving 3 bases of the junction unmatched. The CDR3 has 13 residues. The CDR3 DNA sequence: TGTGCCAGCAGCTTCACCGGGGGGGATACGCAGTATTTT. Protein: CASSFTGGDTQYF.

This clone appeared once. The CDR3 DNA is TGTGCCAGCACCCAGGGGGTCACCGGGGAGCTGTTTTTT. It specifies CASTQGVTGELFF. The genes are TRBV12-3 or TRBV12-4 and TRBJ2-2, with 7 bases matching TRBD1. The CDR3 is 13 amino acids. The junction had 3 bases not matched to a gene; V was cut back by 7 bases and J by 4 bases.

This clone occurred a few times. The chain uses TRBV9 and TRBJ2-3; TRBD2 aligns across 14 bases. V shed 0 bases and J 0 bases; nucleotides not matched to a gene: 12. The CDR3 has 21 residues. Germline CDR1 SGDLS, CDR2 YYNGEE. CDR3 sequence reads: CASSVDIRLAGGDASTDTQYF. The CDR3 bases are TGTGCCAGCAGCGTAGATATCCGACTAGCGGGGGGGGATGCTAGCACAGATACGCAGTATTTT.

This chain joins TRBV29-1 and TRBJ2-2, with TRBD1 identical over 8 bases. Trimming removed 0 bases from V and 4 bases from J; junction bases left unmatched: 7. Germline V gives CDR1 SQVTM, CDR2 ANQGSEA. CDR3 length: 16 residues. CDR3 region: CSVEEPGGVVTGELFF. CDR3 sequence (DNA): TGCAGCGTTGAAGAGCCAGGGGGCGTAGTCACCGGGGAGCTGTTTTTT.

The chain carries TRBV29-1 and TRBJ2-5, with no clear D. This CDR3 spans 11 amino acids. V was cut by 3 bases and J by 5 bases, with 7 bases left in between. Looked up from germline, CDR1 is SQVTM and CDR2 is ANQGSEA. CDR3 bases: TGCAGCGTTGACCCCGGGGAGACCCAGTACTTC. The encoded protein is CSVDPGETQYF.

This clone was seen just once. The chain combines TRBV6-1 with TRBJ1-2; the D gene is possibly TRBD1 (5 bases). Trimming left V 10 bases short and J 4 bases short, with 16 bases between. Germline V gene sequence: CDR1 MNHNS, CDR2 SASEGT. The CDR3 is 13 residues long. The CDR3 DNA reads as TGTGCCACGGAGAATGGGGGGACCTATGGCTACACCTTC. It translates to CATENGGTYGYTF.

V usage is TRBV6-1 and J usage is TRBJ1-4; tentative D call: TRBD1 (6 bases). Trimming pared 2 bases from V and 8 bases from J, leaving 24 bases between. Germline CDR1 and CDR2: MNHNS and SASEGT. This CDR3 contains 18 residues. The CDR3: CASSETYGRGANGEKLFF. The CDR3 DNA reads TGTGCCAGCAGTGAAACATACGGCCGGGGGGCAAATGGGGAAAAACTGTTTTTT.

The V gene is TRBV5-1, the J gene TRBJ1-2, with D tentatively TRBD1 (6 bases). V shed 2 bases and J shed 0 bases, with 17 bases lying between them. This CDR3 has 17 residues. The V gene's germline CDR1 is SGHRS and CDR2 YFSETQ. Here the CDR3 reads CASSFLGQRTPNYGYTF. The CDR3 nucleotides are TGCGCCAGCAGCTTCCTAGGACAGAGGACCCCTAACTATGGCTACACCTTC.

This clone occurred a few times. The V gene is TRBV27, the J gene TRBJ1-1; no clear D gene. The CDR3 runs to 13 residues. CDR1 is MNHEY, CDR2 SMNVEV, per germline (reference sequence). V shed 2 bases and J shed 8 bases, with 12 bases lying between them. CDR3 loop: CASSLSVGTEAFF. CDR3 DNA sequence: TGTGCCAGCAGTTTAAGTGTCGGTACCGAAGCTTTCTTT.

V and J are TRBV5-1 and TRBJ2-6, with 9 bases matching TRBD1. Germline V gene sequence: CDR1 SGHRS, CDR2 YFSETQ. Trimming removed 4 bases from V and 2 bases from J; junction bases left unmatched: 10. CDR3 length equals 18 residues. CDR3 loop: CASSSGVQGAAGANVLTF. The CDR3 DNA reads as TGCGCCAGCAGCAGTGGCGTACAGGGGGCTGCTGGGGCCAACGTCCTGACTTTC.

The V gene is TRBV30, the J gene TRBJ2-7; D is unresolved. V gave up 3 bases and J gave up 3 bases, with 9 bases separating them. Germline lookup yields CDR1 GTSNPN and CDR2 SVGIG (reference sequence). The CDR3 runs 12 residues. The CDR3 loop reads CAWSVEVYEQYF. CDR3 sequence (DNA): TGTGCCTGGAGCGTCGAGGTCTACGAGCAGTACTTC.

The chain employs TRBV15 and TRBJ1-4, with D possibly matching TRBD1 (6 bases). Germline V CDR1 and CDR2: LNHNV, YYDKDF (reference sequence). V dropped 7 bases and J dropped 5 bases, with 11 bases sitting between them. The CDR3 loop spans 13 amino acids. CDR3 protein: CATKSGQNEKLFF. The CDR3 DNA reads as TGTGCCACCAAGTCTGGACAGAATGAAAAACTGTTTTTT.